This T cell receptor beta chain emerged from a study of blood T cell repertoires in COVID-19. About the research overall: The samples span acute and convalescent COVID-19 from the United States, Italy and Spain. T cells, B-cell-depleted T cells, or PBMCs supplied cDNA or gDNA.

In the original analysis: Reference gene primer amplification gave estimated nucleated cell counts. Assay used: immunoSEQ multiplex PCR; TCRdb lists only in-frame clones, some missing. V, J and clone size are taken as reported in that table, and D and trimming were inferred from the DNA itself. Of about 44,000 clones listed, approximately 88% are singletons. The CDR3 runs to 15 residues. The germline V and J ends were trimmed by 1 base and 2 bases, with 11 bases remaining between them. The germline V gene has CDR1 LGHDT and CDR2 YNNKEL (reference sequence). The material sequenced was peripheral blood. This receptor was identified in a woman between 40 and 55 years old with acute or convalescent COVID-19. V gene TRBV3-1 (or the pseudogene TRBV3-2) combines with J gene TRBJ2-5, with D possibly being TRBD1 (6 bases). This CDR3 reads CASSQARGPQETQYF. The CDR3 DNA reads TGTGCCAGCAGCCAAGCCAGGGGTCCTCAAGAGACCCAGTACTTC.